The 27 T cell receptor beta chains given below trace back to one sample, sequenced in a study of glioma-infiltrating T cells after dendritic cell vaccination (dated by TCRdb to between 2015 and 2016). Libraries came from the immunoSEQ multiplex PCR assay. In TCRdb, the immuneACCESS table is reduced to in-frame sequences with V and J assigned. These tables do not hold every clone; where another copy was compared, an unresolved V gene accounts for under half, and the others remain unexplained. The sample table shows under 30,000 clones, and around 92% are seen once. The ten largest clonotypes hold just under 3% of the sample. In light of the paper, this sample's time point label describes: after dendritic cell vaccination, including at tumor progression/relapse. This material consisted of blood, taken after dendritic cell vaccination. These receptors were obtained from a human donor with glioblastoma.

This chain connects TRBV7-2 to TRBJ2-4, with D possibly TRBD1 on 5 matching bases. The length of the CDR3 is 15 residues. The V gene lost 1 base and the J gene lost 3 bases, with 10 bases spanning the gap. Germline V gene data show CDR1 as SGHTA and CDR2 as FQGNSA. For the CDR3, the DNA is TGTGCCAGCAGCTTAGTGGGCCAGGGCAAAAACATTCAGTACTTC. It specifies CASSLVGQGKNIQYF.

This chain joins TRBV6-5 and TRBJ2-1; the match to TRBD2 covers 8 bases. V was clipped by 2 bases and J by 8 bases; unmatched bases: 5. The CDR3 has 14 residues. CDR1 is MNHEY and CDR2 is SVGAGI in the germline V gene. Here the CDR3 DNA reads TGTGCCAGCAGTTACGGGACTAGTCACGATGAGCAGTTCTTC. It codes for CASSYGTSHDEQFF.

The chain has TRBV7-9 and TRBJ2-2; 7 positions match TRBD1. Germline-derived CDR1 and CDR2 are SEHNR and FQNEAQ (reference sequence). The J segment lost 3 bases and the V segment lost 5 bases, leaving 9 bases of the junction unmatched. The CDR3 runs 16 residues. The CDR3 DNA reads as TGTGCCAGCAGCACCACCGACAGGGCCGACACCGGGGAGCTGTTTTTT. It specifies CASSTTDRADTGELFF.

In nucleotides, the CDR3 is TGTGCCAGCAAGAACGCGGGAAGCGGCTACACCTTC. Residues: CASKNAGSGYTF. The rearrangement uses TRBV6-5 and TRBJ1-2; D gene uncertain. Germline assignment: CDR1 MNHEY and CDR2 SVGAGI. V shed 7 bases and J shed 8 bases, with 14 bases lying between them. The CDR3 loop spans 12 amino acids.

This chain uses TRBV5-5 with TRBJ1-6; 12 bases match TRBD1. Trimming took 4 bases from V and 7 from J; bases not matched to a gene: 6. The CDR3 loop spans 16 amino acids. Germline loops: CDR1 SGHKS, CDR2 YYEKEE (reference sequence). CDR3 sequence: CASSLRDRGRNSPLHF. For the CDR3, the DNA is TGTGCCAGCAGCCTCCGGGACAGGGGGCGCAATTCACCCCTCCACTTT.

The V and J genes are TRBV7-9 and TRBJ2-7; D may be TRBD2 (7 bases). The V gene's germline CDR1 is SEHNR and CDR2 FQNEAQ (reference sequence). This CDR3 comprises 14 residues. Trimming took 1 base from V and 5 from J, leaving 12 bases between them. The chain's CDR3 is CASSLGPGGNEQYF. The CDR3 region has the DNA TGTGCCAGCAGCTTAGGGCCGGGGGGCAACGAGCAGTACTTC.

This sequence joins TRBV7-2 and TRBJ2-5; 9 bases are a match to TRBD2. Germline CDR1 is SGHTA and CDR2 is FQGNSA. CDR3 length: 13 amino acids. V trimming: 1 base; J trimming: 7 bases; junction bases outside the gene matches: 1. The CDR3 sequence: CASSLELAGTQYF. CDR3 in DNA: TGTGCCAGCAGCTTAGAACTAGCGGGGACCCAGTACTTC.

This clone was seen only once. V usage is TRBV18 and J usage is TRBJ2-3; 7 bases match TRBD1. The CDR3 spans 14 residues. Germline-derived CDR1 and CDR2 are KGHSH and LQKENI. With 2 bases clipped from V and 4 bases from J, the junction kept 3 bases outside the gene matches. The CDR3 here is CASSPNRGADTQYF. CDR3 nucleotide sequence: TGTGCCAGCTCACCAAACAGGGGCGCAGATACGCAGTATTTT. The full variable domain, with the rest looked up from reference TRBV18 and TRBJ2-3, is NAGVMQNPRHLVRRRGQEARLRCSPMKGHSHVYWYRQLPEEGLKFMVYLQKENIIDESGMPKERFSAEFPKEGPSILRIQQVVRGDSAAYFCASSPNRGADTQYFGPGTRLTVL.

The rearrangement links TRBV27 to TRBJ2-2; D unresolved. The V end lost 8 bases, the J end lost 6 bases, and 10 bases lay between the germline ends. Germline V gene lookup returns CDR1 MNHEY and CDR2 SMNVEV (reference sequence). The CDR3 spans 12 residues. CDR3 nucleotide sequence: TGTGCCAGCTTTCGTACTCCCGGGGAGCTGTTTTTT. Amino acids: CASFRTPGELFF.

The gene calls are TRBV2 and TRBJ2-5; D may be TRBD1 (6 bases). Trimming took 2 bases from V and 2 from J, leaving 18 bases between them. The germline V gene encodes CDR1 SNHLY and CDR2 FYNNEI. This CDR3 comprises 17 residues. CDR3 protein: CASSERPLGQLQETQYF. For the CDR3, the DNA is TGTGCCAGCAGTGAAAGGCCGCTCGGACAGCTACAAGAGACCCAGTACTTC.

The genes are TRBV6-6 and TRBJ1-5, with 8 bases that match TRBD1. This CDR3 contains 15 residues. CDR1 and CDR2 from the germline V gene are MNHNY and SVGAGI (reference sequence). V shed 4 bases and J 4 bases; nucleotides not matched to a gene: 6. As DNA, the CDR3 is TGTGCCAGCAGTTCATACACAGGGGGTAATCAGCCCCAGCATTTT. Amino acid sequence: CASSSYTGGNQPQHF.

The chain couples TRBV7-2 to TRBJ2-3; D is unclear. CDR3 size: 14 residues. CDR1 is SGHTA and CDR2 is FQGNSA in the germline V gene. The germline V and J ends were trimmed by 4 bases and 0 bases, with 8 bases remaining between them. In DNA, the CDR3 is TGTGCCAGCAGCTCCAGAGGTAGCACAGATACGCAGTATTTT. It specifies CASSSRGSTDTQYF.

CDR3 nucleotides: TGTGCCAGTAGTAAAACAGGGGGGGTTGGTTCGGATACGCAGTATTTT. It translates to CASSKTGGVGSDTQYF. The rearrangement links TRBV19 to TRBJ2-3; a weak D match, TRBD1 (8 bases). The germline V gene encodes CDR1 LNHDA and CDR2 SQIVND (reference sequence). V was clipped by 4 bases and J by 6 bases, with 20 bases between them. The CDR3 is 16 residues long.

V is TRBV27 and J is TRBJ2-5, with D possibly being TRBD1 (6 bases). CDR3 size: 15 residues. Germline V gene data show CDR1 as MNHEY and CDR2 as SMNVEV (reference sequence). V was trimmed by 2 bases and J by 5 bases, leaving 15 bases between them. CDR3 region: CASSLAPDRAETQYF. The CDR3 nucleotides read TGTGCCAGCAGTTTAGCACCGGACAGAGCGGAGACCCAGTACTTC.

V gene TRBV5-1 combines with J gene TRBJ2-3; 9 nucleotides match TRBD1. This CDR3 has 16 residues. Trimming cost V 4 bases and J 3 bases; bases outside gene matches: 9. The germline V gene has CDR1 SGHRS and CDR2 YFSETQ. The CDR3 loop reads CASSRRGQGGTDTQYF. CDR3 coding DNA: TGCGCCAGCAGCCGCAGGGGACAGGGAGGTACAGATACGCAGTATTTT.

The chain couples TRBV30 to TRBJ1-2, with TRBD1 as a possible D gene (6 bases). CDR3 length: 13 residues. Trimming pared 4 bases from V and 4 bases from J, leaving 13 bases between. The V gene's germline CDR1 is GTSNPN and CDR2 SVGIG (reference sequence). DNA for the CDR3: TGTGCCTGGACCCAGGGGCCTCGCTATGGCTACACCTTC. Translation: CAWTQGPRYGYTF.

V gene TRBV19 combines with J gene TRBJ2-3, with 11 bases fitting TRBD1. The CDR3 totals 16 residues. V shed 4 bases and J 6 bases; nucleotides not matched to a gene: 9. Germline CDR1 reads LNHDA; CDR2 reads SQIVND (reference sequence). This chain's CDR3 is CASSTSGQGAWDTQYF. The CDR3 nucleotides are TGTGCCAGTAGTACCTCCGGACAGGGGGCCTGGGATACGCAGTATTTT. The variable domain in full, with the rest retrieved from reference TRBV19 and TRBJ2-3, is DGGITQSPKYLFRKEGQNVTLSCEQNLNHDAMYWYRQDPGQGLRLIYYSQIVNDFQKGDIAEGYSVSREKKESFPLTVTSAQKNPTAFYLCASSTSGQGAWDTQYFGPGTRLTVL.

The chain carries TRBV27 and TRBJ2-7; TRBD1 is a possible D gene (6 bases). Germline CDR1 is MNHEY and CDR2 is SMNVEV (reference sequence). Trimming cost V 7 bases and J 7 bases, with 20 bases left between them. The length of the CDR3 is 14 residues. In nucleotides, the CDR3 is TGTGCCAGCACCCCAGGCACAGGGCGTGGAGAGCAGTACTTC. It yields the protein CASTPGTGRGEQYF.

The chain has TRBV7-9 and TRBJ2-3, with 14 bases matching TRBD2. This CDR3 region has 18 residues. The germline V gene has CDR1 SEHNR and CDR2 FQNEAQ (reference sequence). With 8 bases clipped from V and 2 bases from J, the junction kept 12 bases outside the gene matches. The DNA for the CDR3 is TGTGCCAGCCTACGAGGGAGGACTAGCGGGGGGTTCACAGATACGCAGTATTTT. Its translation: CASLRGRTSGGFTDTQYF.

The chain links TRBV5-6 to TRBJ2-3; 8 bases agree with TRBD1. Trimming cost V 0 bases and J 3 bases; bases outside gene matches: 6. Looked up from germline, CDR1 is SGHDT and CDR2 is YYEEEE. This CDR3 spans 16 amino acids. This chain's CDR3 is CASSLGTGLKTDTQYF. CDR3 DNA: TGTGCCAGCAGCTTGGGGACAGGGCTAAAAACAGATACGCAGTATTTT.

The rearrangement links TRBV7-9 to TRBJ2-3; 9 nucleotides match TRBD2. CDR1 is SEHNR and CDR2 is FQNEAQ in the germline V gene (reference sequence). V trimming: 5 bases; J trimming: 2 bases; junction bases outside the gene matches: 2. This CDR3 is 14 amino acids long. DNA for the CDR3: TGTGCCAGCAGCCCTAGCGGGACCACAGATACGCAGTATTTT. Its translation: CASSPSGTTDTQYF.

The chain recombines TRBV4-2 with TRBJ1-2; weak D call: TRBD1 (6 bases). Trimming cost V 6 bases and J 4 bases, with 12 bases left between them. The germline gives CDR1 LGHNA, CDR2 YNFKEQ. The CDR3 covers 13 residues. Here the CDR3 reads CASSLGGAYGYTF. Here the CDR3 DNA reads TGTGCCAGCAGTCTGGGGGGGGCCTATGGCTACACCTTC.

The rearrangement links TRBV5-1 to TRBJ2-1; no clear D. Germline CDR1 reads SGHRS; CDR2 reads YFSETQ. The CDR3 length is 13 residues. The V end lost 1 base, the J end lost 3 bases, and 5 bases lay between the germline ends. Here the CDR3 reads CASSLNNYNEQFF. For the CDR3, the DNA is TGCGCCAGCAGCTTGAACAACTACAATGAGCAGTTCTTC.

This clone came up once. The chain couples TRBV5-4 to TRBJ2-7; a weak D match, TRBD1 (6 bases). The V end was cut by 4 bases, the J end by 3 bases, with 17 bases between. This CDR3 spans 15 amino acids. Germline CDR1 reads SGHNT; CDR2 reads YYREEE (reference sequence). Written as DNA, the CDR3 is TGTGCCAGCAGCGCCAGAATAGGGGGTGTCTACGAGCAGTACTTC. Translating gives CASSARIGGVYEQYF. The whole variable domain, remainder taken from reference TRBV5-4 and TRBJ2-7, is ETGVTQSPTHLIKTRGQQVTLRCSSQSGHNTVSWYQQALGQGPQFIFQYYREEENGRGNFPPRFSGLQFPNYSSELNVNALELDDSALYLCASSARIGGVYEQYFGPGTRLTVT.

The V gene is TRBV2, the J gene TRBJ2-5; D is possibly TRBD2 (6 bases). With 6 bases removed from V and 4 bases from J, the gap between germline ends came to 18 bases. The CDR3 is 15 residues long. CDR1 SNHLY and CDR2 FYNNEI come from the germline V gene. The CDR3, as DNA: TGTGCCAGCAGGGAACATGGGGCGGGGAGAGAGACCCAGTACTTC. Protein sequence: CASREHGAGRETQYF.

This chain uses TRBV7-2 with TRBJ2-7; 13 nucleotides align to TRBD2. V trimming: 4 bases; J trimming: 7 bases; junction bases outside the gene matches: 1. CDR3 length: 13 residues. Germline CDR1 reads SGHTA; CDR2 reads FQGNSA. The CDR3 loop reads CASSSTSGGEQYF. As DNA, the CDR3 is TGTGCCAGCAGCTCGACTAGCGGGGGGGAGCAGTACTTC.

This chain joins TRBV11-2 and TRBJ1-6; 10 bases are shared with TRBD1. This CDR3 contains 16 residues. Germline assignment: CDR1 SGHAT and CDR2 FQNNGV. V dropped 1 base and J dropped 9; count of bases not matched to a gene: 6. This chain's CDR3 is CASSLATGTGVSPLHF. CDR3 coding DNA: TGTGCCAGCAGCTTAGCCACCGGGACAGGGGTTTCACCCCTCCACTTT.